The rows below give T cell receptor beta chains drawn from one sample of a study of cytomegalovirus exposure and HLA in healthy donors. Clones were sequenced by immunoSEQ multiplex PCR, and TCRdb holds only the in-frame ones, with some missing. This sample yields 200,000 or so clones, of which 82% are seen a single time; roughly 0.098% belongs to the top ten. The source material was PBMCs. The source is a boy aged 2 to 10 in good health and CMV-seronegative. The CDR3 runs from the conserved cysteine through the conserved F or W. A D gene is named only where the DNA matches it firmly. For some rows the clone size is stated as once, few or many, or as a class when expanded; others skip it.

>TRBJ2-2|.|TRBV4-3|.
CASSHKKGASENTGELFF
TGCGCCAGCAGCCACAAAAAGGGGGCTAGCGAGAACACCGGGGAGCTGTTTTTT
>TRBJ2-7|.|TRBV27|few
CASSSQVSYEQYF
TGTGCCAGCAGTTCCCAGGTGTCCTACGAGCAGTACTTC
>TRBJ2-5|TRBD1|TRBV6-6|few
CASSYSPGQGTETQYF
TGTGCCAGCAGTTACTCACCGGGACAGGGAACGGAGACCCAGTACTTC
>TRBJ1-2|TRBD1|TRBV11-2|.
CASSLVGTGGSSGYTF
TGTGCCAGCAGCTTAGTGGGGACAGGGGGCTCCAGTGGCTACACCTTC
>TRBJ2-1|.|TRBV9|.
CASSVGGENEQFF
TGTGCCAGCAGCGTAGGGGGGGAGAATGAGCAGTTCTTC
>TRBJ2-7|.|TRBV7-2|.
CASSLTGYHEQYF
TGTGCCAGCAGCTTAACAGGGTACCACGAGCAGTACTTC
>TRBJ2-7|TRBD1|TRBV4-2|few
CASSQVGGQGASAYEQYF
TGTGCCAGCAGCCAAGTGGGGGGACAGGGGGCTTCGGCCTACGAGCAGTACTTC
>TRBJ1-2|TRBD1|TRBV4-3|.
CASSRVFETGGRYGYTF
TGCGCCAGCAGCCGAGTGTTCGAAACAGGGGGGAGGTATGGCTACACCTTC
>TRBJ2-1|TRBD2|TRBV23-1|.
CASSQYPLAGRNEQFF
TGCGCCAGCAGTCAATACCCTCTAGCGGGCCGGAATGAGCAGTTCTTC
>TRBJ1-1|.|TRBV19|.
CASSQAGATEAFF
TGTGCCAGTAGTCAGGCTGGGGCCACTGAAGCTTTCTTT
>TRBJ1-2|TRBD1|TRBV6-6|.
CASSRDRDGYTF
TGTGCCAGCAGCCGGGACAGGGATGGCTACACCTTC
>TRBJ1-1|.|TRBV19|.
CASSILTANTEAFF
TGTGCCAGTAGTATCCTGACAGCGAACACTGAAGCTTTCTTT
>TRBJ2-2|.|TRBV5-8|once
CASSSGQSNTGELFF
TGTGCCAGCAGCTCGGGACAATCGAACACCGGGGAGCTGTTTTTT
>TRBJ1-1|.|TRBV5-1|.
CASSFRAQDTEAFF
TGCGCCAGCAGCTTCAGGGCTCAGGACACTGAAGCTTTCTTT
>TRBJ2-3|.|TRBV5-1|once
CASSLGGPDTQYF
TGCGCCAGCAGCTTGGGGGGGCCAGATACGCAGTATTTT
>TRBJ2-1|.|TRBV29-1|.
CSVEGLRAGKTYNEQFF
TGCAGCGTTGAAGGCCTTAGGGCAGGGAAGACTTACAATGAGCAGTTCTTC
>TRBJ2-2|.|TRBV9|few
CASSMTQNTGELFF
TGTGCCAGCAGCATGACTCAGAACACCGGGGAGCTGTTTTTT
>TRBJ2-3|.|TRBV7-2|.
CASSLELTTDTQYF
TGTGCCAGCAGCTTAGAATTAACTACAGATACGCAGTATTTT
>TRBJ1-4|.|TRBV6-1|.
CASSEVPGHHSQRANEKLFF
TGTGCCAGCAGTGAAGTCCCGGGACACCATTCACAGAGAGCTAATGAAAAACTGTTTTTT
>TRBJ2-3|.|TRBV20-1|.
CSARLTDTQYF
TGCAGTGCTAGACTCACAGATACGCAGTATTTT
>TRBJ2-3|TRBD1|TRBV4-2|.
CASSQQAQGAPDTQYF
TGTGCCAGCAGCCAGCAAGCGCAGGGGGCCCCAGATACGCAGTATTTT
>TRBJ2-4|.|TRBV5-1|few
CASSSDKYSQYF
TGCGCCAGCAGCTCCGACAAATACAGTCAGTACTTC
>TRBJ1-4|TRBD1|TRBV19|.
CASSIGTGEGEKLFF
TGTGCCAGTAGTATCGGCACAGGGGAAGGGGAAAAACTGTTTTTT